A single sample gave rise to the 19 T cell receptor beta chains below, sequenced in a study of T cell changes during pregnancy in multiple sclerosis. The repertoire was sequenced with immunoSEQ multiplex PCR; TCRdb's copy has only in-frame clones and lacks some. The table shows approximately 70,000 clones, with 92% occurring only once. This material consisted of peripheral blood, taken in the second trimester of pregnancy. All receptors come from a female donor in good health, enrolled as a control in a pregnancy study.

This chain connects TRBV28 to TRBJ1-2; D remains ambiguous. CDR1 is MDHEN, CDR2 SYDVKM, per germline. The CDR3 length is 14 residues. Trimming removed 1 base at V and 3 bases at J, with 9 bases between. CDR3 protein: CASSLSAPDYGYTF. In nucleotides, the CDR3 is TGTGCCAGCAGTTTATCTGCCCCGGACTATGGCTACACCTTC.

This clone was counted once. The chain has TRBV5-6 and TRBJ2-1; perhaps TRBD2 as D (7 bases). Germline V CDR1 and CDR2: SGHDT, YYEEEE. The CDR3 totals 11 residues. The V end was cut by 5 bases, the J end by 9 bases, with 9 bases between. Here the CDR3 DNA reads TGTGCCAGCAGGAGGGGGGGTGAGCAGTTCTTC. Protein: CASRRGGEQFF. Variable domain in full (rest from reference TRBV5-6 and TRBJ2-1): DAGVTQSPTHLIKTRGQQVTLRCSPKSGHDTVSWYQQALGQGPQFIFQYYEEEERQRGNFPDRFSGHQFPNYSSELNVNALLLGDSALYLCASRRGGEQFFGPGTRLTVL.

The V and J genes are TRBV7-2 and TRBJ2-1; TRBD1 aligns across 9 bases. The CDR3 totals 16 residues. Germline CDR1 is SGHTA and CDR2 is FQGNSA. The V gene end was trimmed by 0 bases and the J gene end by 1 base; junction bases not matched to a gene: 1. CDR3 DNA: TGTGCCAGCAGCTTAGCGGGGACAGGGTCCTACAATGAGCAGTTCTTC. Protein sequence: CASSLAGTGSYNEQFF.

V usage is TRBV7-2 and J usage is TRBJ2-5; D is possibly TRBD1 (5 bases). The CDR3 sequence is 16 residues long. Trimming cost V 5 bases and J 0 bases, with 16 bases left between them. Germline V gene data show CDR1 as SGHTA and CDR2 as FQGNSA. Here the CDR3 reads CASSPTVTTNQETQYF. In nucleotides, the CDR3 is TGTGCCAGCAGCCCGACAGTGACGACAAACCAAGAGACCCAGTACTTC.

The CDR3 bases are TGTGCCAGCAGCAGGGGACATGGAAACTCTGGGGCCAACGTCCTGACTTTC. It yields the protein CASSRGHGNSGANVLTF. The chain is built from TRBV5-4 and TRBJ2-6, with D possibly TRBD1 on 6 matching bases. Per germline, CDR1 SGHNT and CDR2 YYREEE (reference sequence). The CDR3 sequence is 17 residues long. The ends were cut back, 4 bases at V and 0 bases at J, with 14 bases in the middle.

The chain joins TRBV28 to TRBJ1-5, with no clear D. Trimming left V 1 base short and J 1 base short, with 11 bases between. The CDR3 covers 16 residues. Germline CDR1 MDHEN, CDR2 SYDVKM. CDR3 region: CASSLSERGSNQPQHF. In DNA form, the CDR3 reads TGTGCCAGCAGTTTATCTGAGCGCGGGAGCAATCAGCCCCAGCATTTT.

The chain employs TRBV25-1 and TRBJ2-5; 8 bases are a match to TRBD1. Unmatched junction bases numbered 6, after V lost 8 bases and J lost 1 base. Germline V gene lookup returns CDR1 MGHDK and CDR2 SYGVNS. The CDR3 loop spans 14 amino acids. CDR3: CASGIDRGQETQYF. In DNA form, the CDR3 reads TGTGCCAGCGGGATTGACAGGGGCCAAGAGACCCAGTACTTC.

The gene calls are TRBV19 and TRBJ1-4; D perhaps matches TRBD1 (6 bases). From germline, CDR1 is LNHDA and CDR2 SQIVND (reference sequence). This CDR3 region has 14 residues. V was shortened by 7 bases and J by 2 bases, with 11 bases between the two germline ends. The CDR3 coding sequence is TGTGCCAGTACCCTCAGGGGTACTAATGAAAAACTGTTTTTT. This encodes CASTLRGTNEKLFF.

The J gene is TRBJ2-7, the V gene TRBV19, with D tentatively TRBD1 (5 bases). V was cut by 6 bases and J by 5 bases, with 17 bases left in between. Germline lookup yields CDR1 LNHDA and CDR2 SQIVND (reference sequence). This CDR3 has 14 residues. CDR3 region: CASSPLGRVDEQYF. Written as DNA, the CDR3 is TGTGCCAGTAGCCCCTTGGGCAGGGTCGACGAGCAGTACTTC.

V gene TRBV7-8 combines with J gene TRBJ1-2; D gene uncertain. V dropped 3 bases and J dropped 1 base, with 6 bases sitting between them. The length of the CDR3 is 13 residues. Germline CDR1 SGHVS, CDR2 FQNEAQ. CDR3 protein: CASSFRVNYGYTF. The CDR3 nucleotides read TGTGCCAGCAGCTTCCGGGTTAACTATGGCTACACCTTC. The entire variable domain, with the rest obtained from reference TRBV7-8 and TRBJ1-2, is as follows: GAGVSQSPRYKVAKRGQDVALRCDPISGHVSLFWYQQALGQGPEFLTYFQNEAQLDKSGLPSDRFFAERPEGSVSTLKIQRTQQEDSAVYLCASSFRVNYGYTFGSGTRLTVV.

This chain connects TRBV5-1 to TRBJ2-5, with 8 nucleotides matching TRBD2. Germline CDR1 reads SGHRS; CDR2 reads YFSETQ. The CDR3 contains 17 residues. V dropped 4 bases and J dropped 1; count of bases not matched to a gene: 12. The CDR3 loop reads CASSMGLDRGSQETQYF. Here the CDR3 DNA reads TGCGCCAGCAGCATGGGACTAGATCGAGGGAGCCAAGAGACCCAGTACTTC.

The chain has TRBV20-1 and TRBJ2-1, with TRBD2 as a possible D gene (5 bases). From germline, CDR1 is DFQATT and CDR2 SNEGSKA (reference sequence). V was trimmed by 6 bases and J by 9 bases, leaving 12 bases between them. The CDR3 is 11 amino acids. CDR3 nucleotides: TGCAGTGCCCCAACTAGGTTTGAGCAGTTCTTC. Protein sequence: CSAPTRFEQFF.

The chain uses TRBV5-4 and TRBJ2-1; 9 positions match TRBD1. The CDR3 length is 14 residues. Germline CDR1 SGHNT, CDR2 YYREEE (reference sequence). The V gene end was trimmed by 5 bases and the J gene end by 2 bases; junction bases not matched to a gene: 2. As DNA, the CDR3 is TGTGCCAGCAGGGGGGACAGGGCCTACAATGAGCAGTTCTTC. This gives the protein CASRGDRAYNEQFF.

This clone came up once. The rearrangement joins TRBV15 to TRBJ1-1; possibly TRBD1 for D (5 bases). The CDR3 has 15 amino acids. Looked up from germline, CDR1 is LNHNV and CDR2 is YYDKDF (reference sequence). Between the trimmed V and J ends, which lost 1 base and 1 base, there was a span of 10 bases. As DNA, the CDR3 is TGTGCCACCAGCAGAGGTTGGGGCGGGAACACTGAAGCTTTCTTT. Residues: CATSRGWGGNTEAFF. Supplemented by reference TRBV15 and TRBJ1-1, the full variable domain reads DAMVIQNPRYQVTQFGKPVTLSCSQTLNHNVMYWYQQKSSQAPKLLFHYYDKDFNNEADTPDNFQSRRPNTSFCFLDIRSPGLGDTAMYLCATSRGWGGNTEAFFGQGTRLTVV.

The CDR3 DNA reads TGTGCCAGCAGCAGACGCAGGGGTAATGAGCAGTTCTTC. This encodes CASSRRRGNEQFF. V is TRBV7-2 and J is TRBJ2-1, with D tentatively TRBD1 (6 bases). Germline V gene sequence: CDR1 SGHTA, CDR2 FQGNSA. V was pared by 5 bases and J by 7 bases, with 12 bases between. This CDR3 is 13 amino acids long.

The chain employs TRBV19 and TRBJ2-7, with D perhaps TRBD2 (6 bases). The length of the CDR3 is 13 residues. V was pared by 7 bases and J by 0 bases, with 10 bases between. The germline V gene has CDR1 LNHDA and CDR2 SQIVND (reference sequence). The CDR3 coding sequence is TGTGCCAGTACGGGCGGGGACTCCTACGAGCAGTACTTC. Translated: CASTGGDSYEQYF.

A single count supports this clone. The genes are TRBV27 and TRBJ1-4; 8 bases fit TRBD1. V gave up 2 bases and J gave up 8 bases; unmatched junction bases: 7. This CDR3 contains 15 residues. In germline, CDR1 is MNHEY, CDR2 SMNVEV (reference sequence). The DNA for the CDR3 is TGTGCCAGCAGTTTACGTCAGGGGGCTGGGGAAAAACTGTTTTTT. It specifies CASSLRQGAGEKLFF.

This clone was seen just once. The genes are TRBV5-1 and TRBJ1-2; D call uncertain. This CDR3 has 17 amino acids. Germline V gives CDR1 SGHRS, CDR2 YFSETQ. V was pared by 0 bases and J by 8 bases, with 23 bases between. The CDR3 DNA reads as TGCGCCAGCAGCTTGGATTTTACGTGGGCGAACTCGGGGGGCTACACCTTC. Translating gives CASSLDFTWANSGGYTF.

The V gene is TRBV6-1, the J gene TRBJ2-1, with a possible D match to TRBD2 (6 bases). This CDR3 contains 13 residues. Germline lookup yields CDR1 MNHNS and CDR2 SASEGT. The V end lost 8 bases, the J end lost 2 bases, and 10 bases lay between the germline ends. CDR3 sequence: CASGTPAYNEQFF. CDR3 DNA sequence: TGTGCCAGCGGGACTCCTGCCTACAATGAGCAGTTCTTC.